This is a list of T cell receptor beta chains from one sample in a study of T-cell memory formation after mild COVID-19. TCRdb fed the 5' RACE reads into MiXCR, producing one record per CDR3 protein. Among 470,000 or so distinct CDR3 sequences listed, 15% to 25% were seen once. The sequencing sample was made of PBMCs or a T cell subset sorted from them (not recorded which). These receptors all stem from an adult woman who had mild COVID-19 (a few samples of this study predate the infection). Cell type and time point are not known. CDR3s include the opening cysteine and the closing phenylalanine or tryptophan. The D gene is left open where the match is weak. Size is omitted from some rows. Given values are once, few, many or a class for expanded clones.

D gene | J gene | V gene | clone size | CDR3 DNA | CDR3 protein
- | TRBJ2-7 | TRBV20-1 | - | TGCAGTGCTAGAGACGACAGTCCCTCGGGAAACGAGCAGTACTTC | CSARDDSPSGNEQYF
TRBD2 | TRBJ2-2 | TRBV9 | - | TGTGCCAGCAGCGTAGTACTAGCGGGTGTGAACACCGGGGAGCTGTTTTTT | CASSVVLAGVNTGELFF
- | TRBJ1-2 | TRBV21-1 | few | TGTGCCAGCAGCCAGACAGGGCGGGACTATGGCTACACCTTC | CASSQTGRDYGYTF
- | TRBJ2-6 | TRBV19 | few | TGTGCCAGTAGTATCGAAATTCTGAGCCAGGGTAGGACTGGGGCCAACGTCCTGACTTTC | CASSIEILSQGRTGANVLTF
- | TRBJ1-1 | TRBV4-1 | - | TGCGCCAGCAGCCAAGAACCCCGGTTTGTCGGGGCCACTGAAGCTTTCTTT | CASSQEPRFVGATEAFF
TRBD1 | TRBJ2-7 | TRBV12-3/TRBV12-4 | - | TGTGCCAGCAGTGTGACAGGGAGTTCAGCCTACGAGCAGTACTTC | CASSVTGSSAYEQYF
- | TRBJ2-7 | TRBV30 | - | TGTGCCTGGAGTGTAGGACGGGAACCCTACGAGCAGTACTTC | CAWSVGREPYEQYF
- | TRBJ2-3 | TRBV9 | - | TGTGCCAGCAGCGTAGAGGGACTTCCCACAGATACGCAGTATTTT | CASSVEGLPTDTQYF
- | TRBJ2-1 | TRBV25-1 | - | TGTGCCAGCCACCGGGGTTCCTACAATGAGCAGTTCTTC | CASHRGSYNEQFF
TRBD1 | TRBJ2-7 | TRBV9 | few | TGTGCCAGCAGCCCTGAAGGACAGGGGCCCTACGAGCAGTACTTC | CASSPEGQGPYEQYF
- | TRBJ2-1 | TRBV9 | few | TGTGCCAGCAGCCCGGACGGGTTCAATGAGCAGTTCTTC | CASSPDGFNEQFF
TRBD2 | TRBJ2-1 | TRBV20-1 | few | TGCAGCTCCAAGGGACTAGCGGGGCAGTTCTTC | CSSKGLAGQFF
- | TRBJ2-5 | TRBV4-1 | - | TGCGCCAGCAGCCAGCTGCAGGGATTCCAAGAGACCCAGTACTTC | CASSQLQGFQETQYF
- | TRBJ2-7 | TRBV6-5 | once | TGTGCCAGCAAATTTAGACCATATTCCTACGAGCAGTACTTC | CASKFRPYSYEQYF
TRBD2 | TRBJ2-5 | TRBV10-3 | few | TGTGCCACCGGGACTAGCGGGAGCCAAGAGACCCAGTACTTC | CATGTSGSQETQYF
TRBD1 | TRBJ2-1 | TRBV29-1 | many | TGCAGCGTACTCCGACAGGGCGTGTCCTCCTACAATGAGCAGTTCTTC | CSVLRQGVSSYNEQFF
- | TRBJ1-5 | TRBV4-2 | - | TGTGCCAGCAGCCAAAGGAGAAACCCGATGGGCAATCAGCCCCAGCATTTT | CASSQRRNPMGNQPQHF
- | TRBJ2-7 | TRBV15 | - | TGTGCCACCAGCATGGCAGGACAGCTCCGCTCCTACGAGCAGTACTTC | CATSMAGQLRSYEQYF
TRBD1 | TRBJ2-5 | TRBV29-1 | - | TGCAGCGTTGCGGAGCAGGGGGCAGAGACCCAGTACTTC | CSVAEQGAETQYF
TRBD1 | TRBJ1-6 | TRBV2 | few | TGTGCCAGCAAGTCACAGGGGTCCTATAATTCACCCCTCCACTTT | CASKSQGSYNSPLHF
TRBD1 | TRBJ1-1 | TRBV4-2 | - | TGTGCCAGCAGCCAAGACGGACAGGGGAACACTGAAGCTTTCTTT | CASSQDGQGNTEAFF
- | TRBJ1-3 | TRBV15 | few | TGTGCCACCAGCACCGGGGGGGGGGCTTCCCTCGGAAACACCATATATTTT | CATSTGGGASLGNTIYF
- | TRBJ2-7 | TRBV24-1 | once | TGTGCCACCAGTGAGGGGTACGAGCAGGACTTC | CATSEGYEQDF
- | TRBJ1-2 | TRBV18 | - | TGTGCCAGCTCACCAGTGAACTATGGCTACACCTTC | CASSPVNYGYTF
- | TRBJ2-3 | TRBV29-1 | - | TGCAGCGTTGTCGGGGCCGTTAGCACAGATACGCAGTATTTT | CSVVGAVSTDTQYF
- | TRBJ2-5 | TRBV20-1 | - | TGCAGTGCTAGAGATTCTGGTAGACCCCAAGAGACCCAGTACTTC | CSARDSGRPQETQYF
TRBD2 | TRBJ2-3 | TRBV20-1 | few | TGCAGTGCTAGAAGACTAGCGGGGGGGCAAAGAGATACGCAGTATTTT | CSARRLAGGQRDTQYF
- | TRBJ2-5 | TRBV3-1 | - | TGTGCCAGCAGCCAAGACGGGGGCCTGAGGGAGTCCCAAGAGACCCAGTACTTC | CASSQDGGLRESQETQYF
- | TRBJ1-1 | TRBV6-1 | few | TGTGCCAGCAGGGGACATGTCGAAGCTTTCTTT | CASRGHVEAFF
TRBD1 | TRBJ1-4 | TRBV18 | - | TGTGCCAGCTCACCCGACGGGGACAGGGGTCTGTTTTTT | CASSPDGDRGLFF
- | TRBJ1-2 | TRBV29-1 | few | TGCAGCGTTGAAGATCCGATCCCCAAGGGCTATCGATACACCTTC | CSVEDPIPKGYRYTF
TRBD1 | TRBJ1-1 | TRBV7-7 | - | TGTGCCAGCAGCGAGACAGGGGAGGCTGAAGCTTTCTTT | CASSETGEAEAFF
- | TRBJ2-3 | TRBV12-3/TRBV12-4 | - | TGTGCCAGCGTTAGCGGACGCACAGATACGCAGTATTTT | CASVSGRTDTQYF
TRBD1 | TRBJ2-3 | TRBV24-1 | few | TGTGCCACCAGTGATATGTCACGGACAGGGAGAGATACGCAGTATTTT | CATSDMSRTGRDTQYF
- | TRBJ2-1 | TRBV7-3 | few | TGTGCCAGCAGCCAATCGGGAGACCGCTACAATGAGCAGTTCTTC | CASSQSGDRYNEQFF
TRBD2 | TRBJ2-5 | TRBV5-1 | - | TGCGCCAGCAAGGCGGGAGAGGAGACCCAGTACTTC | CASKAGEETQYF
- | TRBJ1-3 | TRBV20-1 | many | TGCAGTGCTCCTCGCGGAGACACCATATATTTT | CSAPRGDTIYF
- | TRBJ1-2 | TRBV4-1 | - | TGCGCCAGCAGCCAAGAAGGGAGCTTTAACTATGGCTACACCTTC | CASSQEGSFNYGYTF
TRBD2 | TRBJ2-7 | TRBV10-2 | - | TGCGCCAGCAGTGAGGTCGCGAAACTAGCGGGGTCCGACGAGCAGTACTTC | CASSEVAKLAGSDEQYF
- | TRBJ1-5 | TRBV21-1 | few | TGTGCCAGGGAGGAACAGGGAATAGGAAGCAATCAGCCCCAGCATTTT | CAREEQGIGSNQPQHF
- | TRBJ1-1 | TRBV7-9 | - | TGTGCCAGCAGCCCCAGGGGCATGAACACTGAAGCTTTCTTT | CASSPRGMNTEAFF
TRBD2 | TRBJ2-1 | TRBV4-3 | - | TGCGCCAGCAGCCAAAGAGTCGGGCTTGGCGGGAGTGGGTCCTACCATGAGCAGTTCTTC | CASSQRVGLGGSGSYHEQFF
- | TRBJ2-5 | TRBV9 | - | TGTGCCAGCAGCTCACGTGGCTCCGCGGGGGAGACCCAGTACTTC | CASSSRGSAGETQYF
TRBD1 | TRBJ2-1 | TRBV24-1 | few | TGTGCCACCAGTGAAAGCCGACAGGGGGTAAACAATGAGCAGTTCTTC | CATSESRQGVNNEQFF
TRBD1 | TRBJ2-3 | TRBV12-3/TRBV12-4 | - | TGTGCCAGCAGCGGGGACAGGAGCACAGATACGCAGTATTTT | CASSGDRSTDTQYF